The T cell receptor beta chain described here comes from a study of blood T cell repertoires in COVID-19. Study-level background: In each case, the material was cDNA or gDNA derived from T cells, B-cell-depleted T cells, or PBMCs.

The V gene's germline CDR1 is SNHLY and CDR2 FYNNEI. The ends lost 4 bases at V and 8 bases at J; junction bases unmatched: 6. This CDR3 comprises 13 residues. As processed by the authors: Nucleated cell number was recorded as an estimate derived from reference gene primer amplification. TCRdb's table, derived via immunoSEQ multiplex PCR, lists solely in-frame clones and lacks some. The DNA was the basis for D and trimming; V, J and clone size are from that table. The repertoire holds some 73,000 clones, with under 90% as singletons. The chain has TRBV2 and TRBJ1-2, with 8 bases fitting TRBD1. The source material was peripheral blood. This receptor was identified in a woman in her sixties or seventies with acute or convalescent COVID-19. The CDR3 reads CASSGQGAWGYTF. DNA for the CDR3: TGTGCCAGCAGTGGCCAGGGGGCGTGGGGCTACACCTTC.